This T cell receptor beta chain derives from a study of cytomegalovirus exposure and HLA in healthy donors. About the research overall: In a later analysis, it was reported that the 110 or so validation repertoires had been produced on the same platform as the roughly 650 repertoires belonging to the first cohort.

Details on this clone: What it binds is unknown.

Study-level findings and limits: The authors confirmed in vitro that a few CMV-associated chains were specific for CMV antigens. Listed as cytomegalovirus-associated were 150 or so TCR beta chains. The study found most TCR sequences rare, yet found some public TCRs in many donors.

The CDR3 is made up of 15 amino acids. Trimming stripped 1 base from V and 4 bases from J, with 13 bases between. Germline CDR1 and CDR2: MNHEY and SMNVEV (reference sequence). Method: immunoSEQ multiplex PCR; TCRdb's copy keeps in-frame clones and lacks some. This table holds fewer than 300,000 clones, around 89% found once. The receptor comes from a woman aged 18-30 years in good health and CMV-seronegative. This rearrangement joins TRBV27 to TRBJ2-5, with D unresolved. The sample comprised PBMCs. The CDR3 is CASSLLGSERETQYF. The DNA of the CDR3 is TGTGCCAGCAGTTTATTAGGCTCAGAGCGAGAGACCCAGTACTTC.